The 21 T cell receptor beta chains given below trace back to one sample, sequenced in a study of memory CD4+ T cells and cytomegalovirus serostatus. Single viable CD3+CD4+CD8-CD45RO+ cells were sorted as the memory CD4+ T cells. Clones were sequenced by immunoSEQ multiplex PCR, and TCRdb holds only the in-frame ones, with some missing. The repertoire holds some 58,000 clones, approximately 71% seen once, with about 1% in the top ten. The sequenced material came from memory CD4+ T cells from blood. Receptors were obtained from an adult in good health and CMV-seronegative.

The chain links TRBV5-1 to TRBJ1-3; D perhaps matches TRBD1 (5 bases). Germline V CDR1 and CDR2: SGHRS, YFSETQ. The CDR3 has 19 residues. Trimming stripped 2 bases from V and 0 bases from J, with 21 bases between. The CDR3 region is CASSFAGQGRGYSGNTIYF. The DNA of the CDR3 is TGCGCCAGCAGCTTTGCGGGGCAGGGAAGGGGCTACTCTGGAAACACCATATATTTT.

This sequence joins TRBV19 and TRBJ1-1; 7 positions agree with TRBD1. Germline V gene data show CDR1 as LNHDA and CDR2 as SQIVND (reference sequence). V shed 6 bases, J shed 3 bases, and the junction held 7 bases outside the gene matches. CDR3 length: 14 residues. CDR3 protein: CASRTGWVDTEAFF. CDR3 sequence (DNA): TGTGCCAGTAGGACAGGGTGGGTAGACACTGAAGCTTTCTTT. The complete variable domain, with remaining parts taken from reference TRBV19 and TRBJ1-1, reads DGGITQSPKYLFRKEGQNVTLSCEQNLNHDAMYWYRQDPGQGLRLIYYSQIVNDFQKGDIAEGYSVSREKKESFPLTVTSAQKNPTAFYLCASRTGWVDTEAFFGQGTRLTVV.

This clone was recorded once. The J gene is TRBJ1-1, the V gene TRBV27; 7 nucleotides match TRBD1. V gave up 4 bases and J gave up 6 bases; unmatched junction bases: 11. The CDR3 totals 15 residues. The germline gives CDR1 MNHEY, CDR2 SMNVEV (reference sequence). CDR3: CASSSSATGTSEAFF. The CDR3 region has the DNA TGTGCCAGCAGTTCCTCCGCGACAGGGACTTCTGAAGCTTTCTTT.

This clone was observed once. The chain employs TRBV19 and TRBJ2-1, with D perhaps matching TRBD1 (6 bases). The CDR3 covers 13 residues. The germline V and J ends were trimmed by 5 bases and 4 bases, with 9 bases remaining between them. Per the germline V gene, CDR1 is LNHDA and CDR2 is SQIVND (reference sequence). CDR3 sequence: CASSVQGYNEQFF. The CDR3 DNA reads TGTGCCAGTAGTGTTCAGGGGTACAATGAGCAGTTCTTC.

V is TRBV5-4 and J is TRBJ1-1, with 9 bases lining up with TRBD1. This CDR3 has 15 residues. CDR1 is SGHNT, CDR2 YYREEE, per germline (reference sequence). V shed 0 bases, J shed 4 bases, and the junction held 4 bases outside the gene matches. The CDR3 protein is CASSLDRGLSTEAFF. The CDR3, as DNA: TGTGCCAGCAGCTTGGACAGGGGGCTGAGCACTGAAGCTTTCTTT. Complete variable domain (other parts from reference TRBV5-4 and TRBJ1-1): ETGVTQSPTHLIKTRGQQVTLRCSSQSGHNTVSWYQQALGQGPQFIFQYYREEENGRGNFPPRFSGLQFPNYSSELNVNALELDDSALYLCASSLDRGLSTEAFFGQGTRLTVV.

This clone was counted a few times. In DNA form, the CDR3 reads TGTGCCAGCAGTGACAGAATCAATCAGCCCCAGCATTTT. Amino acid sequence: CASSDRINQPQHF. The rearrangement links TRBV2 to TRBJ1-5; the D is unclear. V dropped 3 bases and J dropped 3 bases, with 6 bases sitting between them. Germline CDR1 reads SNHLY; CDR2 reads FYNNEI. The length of the CDR3 is 13 residues. Filled out from reference TRBV2 and TRBJ1-5, the complete variable domain reads EPEVTQTPSHQVTQMGQEVILRCVPISNHLYFYWYRQILGQKVEFLVSFYNNEISEKSEIFDDQFSVERPDGSNFTLKIRSTKLEDSAMYFCASSDRINQPQHFGDGTRLSIL.

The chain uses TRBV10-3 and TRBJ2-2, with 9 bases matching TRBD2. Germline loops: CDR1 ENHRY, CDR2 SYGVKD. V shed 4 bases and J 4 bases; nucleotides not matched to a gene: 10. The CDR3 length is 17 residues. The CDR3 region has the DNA TGTGCCATCAGTGCTCAGCGGGGGGCGGGAGGCACCGGGGAGCTGTTTTTT. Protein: CAISAQRGAGGTGELFF.

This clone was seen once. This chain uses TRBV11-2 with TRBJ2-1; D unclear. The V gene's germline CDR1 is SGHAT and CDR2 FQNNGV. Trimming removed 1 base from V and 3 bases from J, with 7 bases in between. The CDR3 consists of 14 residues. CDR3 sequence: CASSLVGFYNEQFF. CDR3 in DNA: TGTGCCAGCAGCTTAGTAGGGTTCTACAATGAGCAGTTCTTC. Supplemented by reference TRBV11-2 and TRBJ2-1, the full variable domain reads EAGVAQSPRYKIIEKRQSVAFWCNPISGHATLYWYQQILGQGPKLLIQFQNNGVVDDSQLPKDRFSAERLKGVDSTLKIQPAKLEDSAVYLCASSLVGFYNEQFFGPGTRLTVL.

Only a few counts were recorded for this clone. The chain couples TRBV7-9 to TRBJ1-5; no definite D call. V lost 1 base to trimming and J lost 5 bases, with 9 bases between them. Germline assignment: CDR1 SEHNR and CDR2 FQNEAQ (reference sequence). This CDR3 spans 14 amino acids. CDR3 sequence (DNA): TGTGCCAGCAGCTTAGAGTTCAGCGATCAGCCCCAGCATTTT. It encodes CASSLEFSDQPQHF.

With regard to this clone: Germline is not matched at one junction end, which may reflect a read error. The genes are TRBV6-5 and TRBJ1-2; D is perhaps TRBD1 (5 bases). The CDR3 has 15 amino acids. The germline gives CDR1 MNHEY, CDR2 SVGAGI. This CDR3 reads CASSNWDSVQLWSAF. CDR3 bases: TGTGCCAGCAGTAACTGGGACTCGGTCCAGTTATGGAGCGCCTTC.

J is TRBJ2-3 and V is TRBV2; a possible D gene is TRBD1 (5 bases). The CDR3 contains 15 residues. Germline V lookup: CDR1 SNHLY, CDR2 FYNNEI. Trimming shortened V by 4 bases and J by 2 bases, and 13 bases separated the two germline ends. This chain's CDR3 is CASSVGDLYTDTQYF. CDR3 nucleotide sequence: TGTGCCAGCAGTGTAGGGGATCTCTACACAGATACGCAGTATTTT.

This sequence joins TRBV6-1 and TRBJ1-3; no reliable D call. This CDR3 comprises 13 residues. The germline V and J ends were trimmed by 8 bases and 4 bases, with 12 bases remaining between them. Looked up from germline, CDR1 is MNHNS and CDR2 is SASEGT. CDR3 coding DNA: TGTGCCAGCCTTAAACTTTCCGGAAACACCATATATTTT. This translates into CASLKLSGNTIYF.

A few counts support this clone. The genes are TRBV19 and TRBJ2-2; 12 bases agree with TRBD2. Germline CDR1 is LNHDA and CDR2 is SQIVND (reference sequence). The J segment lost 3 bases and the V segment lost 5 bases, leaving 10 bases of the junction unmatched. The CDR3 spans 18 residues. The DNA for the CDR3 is TGTGCCAGTAGTGCCCACCGAAGACTAGCGGGAGACACCGGGGAGCTGTTTTTT. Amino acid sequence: CASSAHRRLAGDTGELFF.

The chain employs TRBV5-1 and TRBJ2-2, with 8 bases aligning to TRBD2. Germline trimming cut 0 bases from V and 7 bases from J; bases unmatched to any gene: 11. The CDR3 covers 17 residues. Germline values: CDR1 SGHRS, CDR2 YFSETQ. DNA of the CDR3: TGCGCCAGCAGCTTGGCACGGGAGGGCCCAGGTGTCGGGGAGCTGTTTTTT. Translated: CASSLAREGPGVGELFF. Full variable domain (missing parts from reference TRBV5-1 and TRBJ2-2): KAGVTQTPRYLIKTRGQQVTLSCSPISGHRSVSWYQQTPGQGLQFLFEYFSETQRNKGNFPGRFSGRQFSNSRSEMNVSTLELGDSALYLCASSLAREGPGVGELFFGEGSRLTVL.

The CDR3 DNA reads as TGTGCCAGTAGTCCCCAGAATCAGCCCCAGCATTTT. Residues: CASSPQNQPQHF. The chain recombines TRBV19 with TRBJ1-5; no clear D. Per germline, CDR1 LNHDA and CDR2 SQIVND (reference sequence). The CDR3 sequence is 12 residues long. Trimming cost V 5 bases and J 4 bases, with 6 bases left between them.

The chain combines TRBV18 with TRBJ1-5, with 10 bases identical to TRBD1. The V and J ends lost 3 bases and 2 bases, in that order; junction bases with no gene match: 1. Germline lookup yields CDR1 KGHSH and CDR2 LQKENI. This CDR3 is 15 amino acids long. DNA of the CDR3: TGTGCCAGCTCACCCGGGACAGGGGGCAATCAGCCCCAGCATTTT. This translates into CASSPGTGGNQPQHF.

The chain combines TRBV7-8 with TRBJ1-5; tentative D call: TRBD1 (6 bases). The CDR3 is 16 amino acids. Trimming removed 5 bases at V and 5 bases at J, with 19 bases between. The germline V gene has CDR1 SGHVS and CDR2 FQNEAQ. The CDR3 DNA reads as TGTGCCAGCAGCCCCCAAGGGGGGGTAGGGGATCAGCCCCAGCATTTT. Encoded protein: CASSPQGGVGDQPQHF.

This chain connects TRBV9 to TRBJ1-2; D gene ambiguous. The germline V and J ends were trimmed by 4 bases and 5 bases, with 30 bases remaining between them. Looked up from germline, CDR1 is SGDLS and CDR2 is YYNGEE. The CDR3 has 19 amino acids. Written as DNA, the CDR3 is TGTGCCAGCAGCCCCCGGAATGTCGGGCGGGGAACAACCCTTTATGGCTACACCTTC. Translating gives CASSPRNVGRGTTLYGYTF.

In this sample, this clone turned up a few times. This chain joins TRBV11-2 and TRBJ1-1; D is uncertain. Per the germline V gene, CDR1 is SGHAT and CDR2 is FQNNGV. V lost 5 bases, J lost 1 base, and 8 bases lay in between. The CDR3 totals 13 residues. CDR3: CASSTTENTEAFF. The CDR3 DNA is TGTGCCAGCAGCACTACAGAGAACACTGAAGCTTTCTTT.

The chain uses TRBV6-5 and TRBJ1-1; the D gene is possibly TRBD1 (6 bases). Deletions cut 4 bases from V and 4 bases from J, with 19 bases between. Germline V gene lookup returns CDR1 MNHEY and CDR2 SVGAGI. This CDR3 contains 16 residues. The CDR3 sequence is CASSFRDTEMGTEAFF. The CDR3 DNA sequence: TGTGCCAGCAGTTTCCGGGACACGGAGATGGGCACTGAAGCTTTCTTT.

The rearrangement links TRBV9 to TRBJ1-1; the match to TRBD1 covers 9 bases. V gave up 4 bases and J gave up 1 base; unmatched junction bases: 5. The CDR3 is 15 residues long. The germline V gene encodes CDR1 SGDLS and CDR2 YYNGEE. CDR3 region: CASSYGTGTNTEAFF. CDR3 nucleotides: TGTGCCAGCAGCTACGGGACAGGGACGAACACTGAAGCTTTCTTT.